One and the same sample provided the 18 T cell receptor beta chains below, sequenced in a study of OX40 agonist ivuxolimab in advanced cancers. Assay: immunoSEQ multiplex PCR; the TCRdb copy retains only in-frame clones and omits some. Among about 55,000 clones, about 88% were seen once, and the ten largest hold more than 6.5%. The sequenced sample was CD4+ or CD8+ T cells sorted from blood, obtained in a trial of the OX40 agonist ivuxolimab. These receptor sequences come from an adult with an advanced solid tumor such as melanoma, head and neck, liver or kidney cancer.

This clone occurred once. The rearrangement links TRBV5-6 to TRBJ1-5; possible D gene TRBD1, 5 bases. V was pared by 4 bases and J by 2 bases, with 10 bases between. Germline values: CDR1 SGHDT, CDR2 YYEEEE. The CDR3 is 14 residues long. The CDR3 DNA reads as TGTGCCAGCAGCACCTCGACAGGCAATCAGCCCCAGCATTTT. This translates into CASSTSTGNQPQHF.

The V and J genes are TRBV5-6 and TRBJ2-7; 7 nucleotides match TRBD2. Germline V gene data show CDR1 as SGHDT and CDR2 as YYEEEE. CDR3 length: 16 amino acids. Losses at the gene ends were 4 bases for V and 5 bases for J; bases not matched to a gene: 15. The CDR3 sequence: CASSPNPAGAPHEQYF. Written as DNA, the CDR3 is TGTGCCAGCAGCCCAAACCCGGCGGGAGCCCCCCACGAGCAGTACTTC. Combining the CDR3 with reference TRBV5-6 and TRBJ2-7 gives the whole variable domain DAGVTQSPTHLIKTRGQQVTLRCSPKSGHDTVSWYQQALGQGPQFIFQYYEEEERQRGNFPDRFSGHQFPNYSSELNVNALLLGDSALYLCASSPNPAGAPHEQYFGPGTRLTVT.

The DNA of the CDR3 is TGTGCCAGCAGCTTGAGGGGGCGCGCAAACATTCAGTACTTC. Amino acid sequence: CASSLRGRANIQYF. This sequence joins TRBV5-8 and TRBJ2-4; 7 positions agree with TRBD1. The junction had 4 bases not matched to a gene; V was cut back by 1 base and J by 6 bases. The CDR3 totals 14 residues. Germline CDR1 is SGHTS and CDR2 is YDEGEE.

V usage is TRBV11-2 and J usage is TRBJ1-2; D is uncertain. Germline-derived CDR1 and CDR2 are SGHAT and FQNNGV. The CDR3 consists of 16 residues. The V gene lost 0 bases and the J gene lost 0 bases, with 11 bases spanning the gap. The CDR3 region is CASSLDRSQPNYGYTF. CDR3 nucleotide sequence: TGTGCCAGCAGCTTAGATCGCAGTCAACCTAACTATGGCTACACCTTC.

This chain links TRBV30 with TRBJ2-3; 7 nucleotides line up with TRBD2. Germline V gives CDR1 GTSNPN, CDR2 SVGIG (reference sequence). V shed 3 bases, J shed 4 bases, and the junction held 7 bases outside the gene matches. The CDR3 has 14 residues. The CDR3 is CAWRREYGADTQYF. In DNA form, the CDR3 reads TGTGCCTGGAGGCGGGAGTATGGGGCAGATACGCAGTATTTT.

This chain links TRBV28 with TRBJ1-3; a weak D match, TRBD1 (5 bases). The CDR3 length is 14 residues. Germline-derived CDR1 and CDR2 are MDHEN and SYDVKM. V lost 3 bases, J lost 3 bases, and 9 bases lay in between. This CDR3 is CASSFGGVGNTIYF. CDR3 DNA sequence: TGTGCCAGCAGTTTCGGAGGGGTTGGAAACACCATATATTTT.

This chain links TRBV5-1 with TRBJ1-1; 10 positions agree with TRBD1. Germline values: CDR1 SGHRS, CDR2 YFSETQ. J was trimmed by 5 bases and V by 4 bases; bases with no gene match: 11. The CDR3 contains 16 residues. The CDR3 DNA is TGCGCCAGCAGCAAGACAGGGGGCATTAAAAAAACTGAAGCTTTCTTT. Encoded protein: CASSKTGGIKKTEAFF.

This chain links TRBV9 with TRBJ2-1; D perhaps matches TRBD1 (5 bases). V lost 3 bases to trimming and J lost 2 bases, with 15 bases between them. CDR3 length equals 16 residues. Germline V CDR1 and CDR2: SGDLS, YYNGEE. CDR3 protein: CASSADPIGAYNEQFF. The CDR3 DNA follows: TGTGCCAGCAGCGCAGACCCGATAGGGGCCTACAATGAGCAGTTCTTC.

This chain joins TRBV14 and TRBJ1-4, with 10 nucleotides matching TRBD1. The CDR3 is 18 amino acids. CDR1 is SGHDN and CDR2 is FVKESK in the germline V gene. The J segment lost 12 bases and the V segment lost 4 bases, leaving 20 bases of the junction unmatched. The CDR3 nucleotides read TGTGCCAGCAGCCGAGACCGGGACAGGGGACTTAGGAAGTCGCAACTGTTTTTT. It encodes CASSRDRDRGLRKSQLFF.

The chain employs TRBV5-8 and TRBJ2-7; D gene unclear. The CDR3 loop spans 13 amino acids. Between the trimmed V and J ends, which lost 5 bases and 2 bases, there was a span of 11 bases. CDR1 is SGHTS, CDR2 YDEGEE, per germline. The CDR3 loop reads CASRALWAYEQYF. Written as DNA, the CDR3 is TGTGCCAGCAGGGCTCTATGGGCCTACGAGCAGTACTTC.

This clone has a single count. The chain joins TRBV27 to TRBJ2-2, with D maybe TRBD2 (6 bases). The V end was cut by 5 bases, the J end by 1 base, with 14 bases between. This CDR3 comprises 16 residues. The germline V gene has CDR1 MNHEY and CDR2 SMNVEV (reference sequence). The CDR3 DNA follows: TGTGCCAGCAGTCCAGTGCCAGCGGGGAACACCGGGGAGCTGTTTTTT. It codes for CASSPVPAGNTGELFF.

V gene TRBV28 combines with J gene TRBJ1-1; no definite D call. Trimming stripped 6 bases from V and 2 bases from J, with 4 bases between. The CDR3 has 11 amino acids. Germline assignment: CDR1 MDHEN and CDR2 SYDVKM. CDR3 region: CASRANTEAFF. The CDR3 DNA reads TGTGCCAGCAGGGCTAACACTGAAGCTTTCTTT.

The chain combines TRBV29-1 with TRBJ2-2; 7 nucleotides line up with TRBD1. The CDR3 sequence is 11 residues long. V trimming: 3 bases; J trimming: 15 bases; junction bases outside the gene matches: 7. CDR1 and CDR2 from the germline V gene are SQVTM and ANQGSEA. CDR3 residues: CSVDFDRVVFF. CDR3 nucleotides: TGCAGCGTTGACTTTGACAGGGTCGTGTTTTTT.

The chain carries TRBV19 and TRBJ2-5; 11 bases line up with TRBD2. V was clipped by 3 bases and J by 7 bases; unmatched bases: 10. The CDR3 has 16 amino acids. Germline V gene lookup returns CDR1 LNHDA and CDR2 SQIVND (reference sequence). The CDR3 sequence is CASSIRLAGGLGTQYF. The CDR3 nucleotides are TGTGCCAGTAGTATCCGGCTAGCGGGAGGATTGGGGACCCAGTACTTC.

This rearrangement joins TRBV9 to TRBJ2-3; D not resolved. The CDR3 totals 16 residues. V was trimmed by 0 bases and J by 2 bases, leaving 13 bases between them. Looked up from germline, CDR1 is SGDLS and CDR2 is YYNGEE. CDR3 region: CASSVEVWRSTDTQYF. DNA for the CDR3: TGTGCCAGCAGCGTAGAGGTGTGGCGCTCCACAGATACGCAGTATTTT.

The chain links TRBV7-3 to TRBJ2-3; D gene uncertain. Germline CDR1 reads SGHTA; CDR2 reads FQGTGA. Trimming shortened V by 4 bases and J by 6 bases, and 14 bases separated the two germline ends. The CDR3 totals 14 residues. The CDR3 sequence is CASSYGVPPDTQYF. The CDR3 nucleotides are TGTGCCAGCAGCTATGGGGTCCCCCCCGATACGCAGTATTTT. Full variable domain (missing parts from reference TRBV7-3 and TRBJ2-3): GAGVSQTPSNKVTEKGKYVELRCDPISGHTALYWYRQSLGQGPEFLIYFQGTGAADDSGLPNDRFFAVRPEGSVSTLKIQRTERGDSAVYLCASSYGVPPDTQYFGPGTRLTVL.

This clone was recorded once. This sequence joins TRBV19 and TRBJ2-1, with D hard to call. V was cut by 1 base and J by 10 bases, with 8 bases left in between. The V gene's germline CDR1 is LNHDA and CDR2 SQIVND (reference sequence). The CDR3 spans 12 residues. The CDR3 sequence: CASSIVGREQFF. In DNA, the CDR3 is TGTGCCAGTAGTATAGTAGGCCGGGAGCAGTTCTTC. Complete variable domain (other parts from reference TRBV19 and TRBJ2-1): DGGITQSPKYLFRKEGQNVTLSCEQNLNHDAMYWYRQDPGQGLRLIYYSQIVNDFQKGDIAEGYSVSREKKESFPLTVTSAQKNPTAFYLCASSIVGREQFFGPGTRLTVL.

The chain joins TRBV18 to TRBJ2-1, with 9 bases identical to TRBD2. CDR1 is KGHSH, CDR2 LQKENI, per germline. The CDR3 spans 17 residues. Trimming took 3 bases from V and 0 from J; bases not matched to a gene: 6. The CDR3 is CASSPASGRSSYNEQFF. DNA of the CDR3: TGTGCCAGCTCACCGGCCAGCGGGAGGAGCTCCTACAATGAGCAGTTCTTC.